This paragraph reports one TCR beta chain. This CDR3 spans 15 amino acids. Per the germline V gene, CDR1 is SGHRS and CDR2 is YFSETQ. Trimming stripped 1 base from V and 0 bases from J, with 10 bases between. Clones were read by immunoSEQ multiplex PCR, and TCRdb kept only the in-frame ones, dropping some. The repertoire holds some 90,000 clones, with just over 90% as singletons. This sample is part of a study of control samples from healthy donors and cancer patients. The chain carries TRBV5-1 and TRBJ1-1; D is unclear. This TCR was recovered from a woman between 25 and 40 years old in good health. Sequencing used blood. CDR3 sequence: CASSLWAGVNTEAFF. In DNA form, the CDR3 reads TGCGCCAGCAGCTTGTGGGCTGGGGTGAACACTGAAGCTTTCTTT.